This is a list of T cell receptor beta chains from one sample in a study of T cell responses to AZD1222 COVID-19 vaccine. TCRdb's table, derived via immunoSEQ multiplex PCR, lists solely in-frame clones and lacks some. Of around 140,000 clones in the sample, 92% were seen once. The specimen was peripheral blood, collected 28 days after the second AZD1222 dose. These receptors were collected from an adult who received the AZD1222 COVID-19 vaccine. The CDR3 runs from the conserved cysteine through the conserved F or W. D genes are given only for firm matches. Clone size, where shown, is once, few, many, or a class for clones that have expanded.

j_call	v_call	d_call	clone_size	cdr3_nt	cdr3_aa
TRBJ2-7	TRBV4-3	.	.	TGCGCCAGCAGCCAAGACCTTCCCGGGACTTTTTACGAGCAGTACTTC	CASSQDLPGTFYEQYF
TRBJ1-2	TRBV7-2	TRBD1	.	TGTGCCAGCAGCTACCGGGACAGACAAATTTACACCTTC	CASSYRDRQIYTF
TRBJ2-1	TRBV29-1	.	.	TGCAGCGTAGCCTCGGCCTCATTTCTCACCTACAATGAGCAGTTCTTC	CSVASASFLTYNEQFF
TRBJ2-7	TRBV6-6	TRBD2	.	TGTGCCAGCAGTTCAATAGCGGGAGGGGTCTCCTACGAGCAGTACTTC	CASSSIAGGVSYEQYF
TRBJ1-5	TRBV28	.	.	TGTGCCGCCGGCCGGGTGGGCCAGCCCCAGCATTTT	CAAGRVGQPQHF
TRBJ2-5	TRBV24-1	.	.	TGTGCCACCAGTGTTACCAGGGGAGAGACCCAGTACTTC	CATSVTRGETQYF
TRBJ2-2	TRBV6-1	.	.	TGTGCCAGCAGTGAACTGCGCGGGAAGACCGGGGAGCTGTTTTTT	CASSELRGKTGELFF
TRBJ2-1	TRBV28	.	.	TGTGCCAGCAGTTCCCTCAGGAGTTACAATGAGCAGTTCTTC	CASSSLRSYNEQFF
TRBJ1-2	TRBV3-1/TRBV3-2	.	.	TGTGCCAGCAGCCAAGGGGCAAACCAGAGGAACTATGGCTACACCTTC	CASSQGANQRNYGYTF
TRBJ1-4	TRBV28	.	.	TGTGCCAGCAGTCCACCCACACTAAAACTGTTTTTT	CASSPPTLKLFF
TRBJ2-7	TRBV5-1	.	.	TGCGCCAGCACCCCATTGGGCAACCGCTACGAGCAGTACTTC	CASTPLGNRYEQYF
TRBJ2-7	TRBV27	TRBD2	.	TGTGCCAGCAGTTTATTGACTAGCAGCGGGTACTACGAGCAGTACTTC	CASSLLTSSGYYEQYF
TRBJ1-5	TRBV5-4	.	.	TGTGCCAGCAGCCAGGGAAGCAATCAGCCCCAGCATTTT	CASSQGSNQPQHF
TRBJ2-7	TRBV7-3	.	.	TGTGCCAGCAGCTTCGGGGGAACGGGACCCTACGAGCAGTACTTC	CASSFGGTGPYEQYF
TRBJ1-4	TRBV12-3/TRBV12-4	.	few	TGTGCCAGCAGCCCGCAGATGAATGAAAAACTGTTTTTT	CASSPQMNEKLFF
TRBJ1-6	TRBV5-6	.	.	TGTGCCAGCAGCTTTAATCCCCAGTCACCCCTCCACTTT	CASSFNPQSPLHF
TRBJ1-1	TRBV5-5	TRBD1	.	TGTGCCAGCAGCTGGGGACAGGGGGCGTCCACTGAAGCTTTCTTT	CASSWGQGASTEAFF
TRBJ1-5	TRBV10-1	.	.	TGCGCCAGCAGCCCAGACCGAGGTCAGCCCCAGCATTTT	CASSPDRGQPQHF
TRBJ2-7	TRBV6-5	TRBD1	.	TGTGCCAGCAGTTACTCGACCGGGACAGGGGTGTACGAGCAGTACTTC	CASSYSTGTGVYEQYF
TRBJ1-2	TRBV2	TRBD1	.	TGTGCCAGCAACTTTCGACAGGGCCTCTATGGCTACACCTTC	CASNFRQGLYGYTF
TRBJ1-3	TRBV28	.	.	TGTGCCAGCAGCCCTGACAGGAGAAACACCATATATTTT	CASSPDRRNTIYF
TRBJ2-7	TRBV25-1	TRBD2	.	TGTGCCAGCAGTGGGCCCGATTCTAGCGGGTACACCTACGAGCAGTACTTC	CASSGPDSSGYTYEQYF
TRBJ2-1	TRBV19	TRBD2	.	TGTGCCAGTAGTAGGCGGACTAGCGGGATTTACAATGAGCAGTTCTTC	CASSRRTSGIYNEQFF
TRBJ2-1	TRBV9	.	.	TGTGCCAGCAGCCCCCGATTGGGCAATGAGCAGTTCTTC	CASSPRLGNEQFF
TRBJ1-3	TRBV27	.	.	TGTGCCAGCAGTTTAAGCCCGCGGGGGGGAAACACCATATATTTT	CASSLSPRGGNTIYF
TRBJ1-1	TRBV10-3	TRBD1	.	TGTGCCATCAGTCGGGACAGTAGTGTCGCTGAAGCTTTCTTT	CAISRDSSVAEAFF
TRBJ1-1	TRBV7-2	.	.	TGTGCCAGCAGCTGGACGCCAGGGGTAGCTGAAGCTTTCTTT	CASSWTPGVAEAFF
TRBJ1-1	TRBV19	TRBD1	once	TGTGCCAGTAGGGGGACAGGGGGCAAGACTGAAGCTTTCTTT	CASRGTGGKTEAFF
TRBJ1-2	TRBV9	.	.	TGTGCCAGCAGCCCCCTGTCGAGGTTCTACTATGGCTACACCTTC	CASSPLSRFYYGYTF
TRBJ1-1	TRBV4-3	.	.	TGCGCCAGCAGCCCGAGGGGAGGTGACACTGAAGCTTTCTTT	CASSPRGGDTEAFF
TRBJ2-7	TRBV28	.	.	TGTGCCAGCAGTTTTGCGGGAAGTTCGGCCGAGCAGTACTTC	CASSFAGSSAEQYF
TRBJ1-3	TRBV28	TRBD1	.	TGTGCCAGCAGTCCTACAGGGGGCTCTGGAAACACCATATATTTT	CASSPTGGSGNTIYF
TRBJ1-2	TRBV27	.	.	TGTGCCAGCAGTGCCCGGGACGGACGGGGAGGCTACACCTTC	CASSARDGRGGYTF
TRBJ2-2	TRBV27	TRBD1	few	TGTGCCAGCAGTCTCACTTCCGGGACAGGGAACACCGGGGAGCTGTTTTTT	CASSLTSGTGNTGELFF
TRBJ1-2	TRBV6-5	TRBD1	.	TGTGCCAGCAGTTACTCCCCAGGGGGCGTCTATGGCTACACCTTC	CASSYSPGGVYGYTF
TRBJ1-1	TRBV30	TRBD1	.	TGTGCCTGGATCCCCAACCTTACAGGGGAGAACACTGAAGCTTTCTTT	CAWIPNLTGENTEAFF
TRBJ2-1	TRBV5-1	TRBD1	once	TGCGCCAGCAGCTTGGTTGGGGACAGGGTCCTAAAGGACAATGAGCAGTTCTTC	CASSLVGDRVLKDNEQFF
TRBJ1-2	TRBV12-3/TRBV12-4	TRBD1	.	TGTGCCAGCAGTTTAGGGACAGGAGATGGCTACACCTTC	CASSLGTGDGYTF
TRBJ1-1	TRBV5-1	.	.	TGCGCCAGCAGCTTGAGGGAGAACACTGAAGCTTTCTTT	CASSLRENTEAFF
TRBJ1-4	TRBV11-2	.	.	TGTGCCAGCAGCTTAGTTCGGGACGGTGAAAAACTGTTTTTT	CASSLVRDGEKLFF
TRBJ2-2	TRBV5-5	TRBD1	.	TGTGCCAGCACCAGACAGGGGACCACCGGGGAGCTGTTTTTT	CASTRQGTTGELFF
TRBJ2-6	TRBV24-1	.	.	TGTGCCACCAGTGATTTAATCCCGATCTCTGGGGCCAACGTCCTGACTTTC	CATSDLIPISGANVLTF
TRBJ1-5	TRBV5-8	.	.	TGTGCCAGCAGTAACAGGGACTTTCAGCCCCAGCATTTT	CASSNRDFQPQHF
TRBJ1-5	TRBV2	TRBD1	.	TGTGCCAGCAGTGTAGGCCAGGGGGAAAATCAGCCCCAGCATTTT	CASSVGQGENQPQHF
TRBJ2-1	TRBV27	TRBD1	.	TGTGCCAGCAGTGGACAGGGGTATGAGCAGTTCTTC	CASSGQGYEQFF
TRBJ2-7	TRBV29-1	.	.	TGCAGCGCCCGATTAGACGGATCCTACGAGCAGTACTTC	CSARLDGSYEQYF
TRBJ1-1	TRBV7-2	.	.	TGTGCCAGCAGCTTAGGGCTGATGAACACTGAAGCTTTCTTT	CASSLGLMNTEAFF
TRBJ2-7	TRBV4-1	.	.	TGCGCCAGCAGCCAAGCCGGGCCCGGGAGCTTGGACGAGCAGTACTTC	CASSQAGPGSLDEQYF
TRBJ1-6	TRBV18	TRBD1	.	TGTGCCAGCTCAGCCGGGACAGGGCAGAATTCACCCCTCCACTTT	CASSAGTGQNSPLHF